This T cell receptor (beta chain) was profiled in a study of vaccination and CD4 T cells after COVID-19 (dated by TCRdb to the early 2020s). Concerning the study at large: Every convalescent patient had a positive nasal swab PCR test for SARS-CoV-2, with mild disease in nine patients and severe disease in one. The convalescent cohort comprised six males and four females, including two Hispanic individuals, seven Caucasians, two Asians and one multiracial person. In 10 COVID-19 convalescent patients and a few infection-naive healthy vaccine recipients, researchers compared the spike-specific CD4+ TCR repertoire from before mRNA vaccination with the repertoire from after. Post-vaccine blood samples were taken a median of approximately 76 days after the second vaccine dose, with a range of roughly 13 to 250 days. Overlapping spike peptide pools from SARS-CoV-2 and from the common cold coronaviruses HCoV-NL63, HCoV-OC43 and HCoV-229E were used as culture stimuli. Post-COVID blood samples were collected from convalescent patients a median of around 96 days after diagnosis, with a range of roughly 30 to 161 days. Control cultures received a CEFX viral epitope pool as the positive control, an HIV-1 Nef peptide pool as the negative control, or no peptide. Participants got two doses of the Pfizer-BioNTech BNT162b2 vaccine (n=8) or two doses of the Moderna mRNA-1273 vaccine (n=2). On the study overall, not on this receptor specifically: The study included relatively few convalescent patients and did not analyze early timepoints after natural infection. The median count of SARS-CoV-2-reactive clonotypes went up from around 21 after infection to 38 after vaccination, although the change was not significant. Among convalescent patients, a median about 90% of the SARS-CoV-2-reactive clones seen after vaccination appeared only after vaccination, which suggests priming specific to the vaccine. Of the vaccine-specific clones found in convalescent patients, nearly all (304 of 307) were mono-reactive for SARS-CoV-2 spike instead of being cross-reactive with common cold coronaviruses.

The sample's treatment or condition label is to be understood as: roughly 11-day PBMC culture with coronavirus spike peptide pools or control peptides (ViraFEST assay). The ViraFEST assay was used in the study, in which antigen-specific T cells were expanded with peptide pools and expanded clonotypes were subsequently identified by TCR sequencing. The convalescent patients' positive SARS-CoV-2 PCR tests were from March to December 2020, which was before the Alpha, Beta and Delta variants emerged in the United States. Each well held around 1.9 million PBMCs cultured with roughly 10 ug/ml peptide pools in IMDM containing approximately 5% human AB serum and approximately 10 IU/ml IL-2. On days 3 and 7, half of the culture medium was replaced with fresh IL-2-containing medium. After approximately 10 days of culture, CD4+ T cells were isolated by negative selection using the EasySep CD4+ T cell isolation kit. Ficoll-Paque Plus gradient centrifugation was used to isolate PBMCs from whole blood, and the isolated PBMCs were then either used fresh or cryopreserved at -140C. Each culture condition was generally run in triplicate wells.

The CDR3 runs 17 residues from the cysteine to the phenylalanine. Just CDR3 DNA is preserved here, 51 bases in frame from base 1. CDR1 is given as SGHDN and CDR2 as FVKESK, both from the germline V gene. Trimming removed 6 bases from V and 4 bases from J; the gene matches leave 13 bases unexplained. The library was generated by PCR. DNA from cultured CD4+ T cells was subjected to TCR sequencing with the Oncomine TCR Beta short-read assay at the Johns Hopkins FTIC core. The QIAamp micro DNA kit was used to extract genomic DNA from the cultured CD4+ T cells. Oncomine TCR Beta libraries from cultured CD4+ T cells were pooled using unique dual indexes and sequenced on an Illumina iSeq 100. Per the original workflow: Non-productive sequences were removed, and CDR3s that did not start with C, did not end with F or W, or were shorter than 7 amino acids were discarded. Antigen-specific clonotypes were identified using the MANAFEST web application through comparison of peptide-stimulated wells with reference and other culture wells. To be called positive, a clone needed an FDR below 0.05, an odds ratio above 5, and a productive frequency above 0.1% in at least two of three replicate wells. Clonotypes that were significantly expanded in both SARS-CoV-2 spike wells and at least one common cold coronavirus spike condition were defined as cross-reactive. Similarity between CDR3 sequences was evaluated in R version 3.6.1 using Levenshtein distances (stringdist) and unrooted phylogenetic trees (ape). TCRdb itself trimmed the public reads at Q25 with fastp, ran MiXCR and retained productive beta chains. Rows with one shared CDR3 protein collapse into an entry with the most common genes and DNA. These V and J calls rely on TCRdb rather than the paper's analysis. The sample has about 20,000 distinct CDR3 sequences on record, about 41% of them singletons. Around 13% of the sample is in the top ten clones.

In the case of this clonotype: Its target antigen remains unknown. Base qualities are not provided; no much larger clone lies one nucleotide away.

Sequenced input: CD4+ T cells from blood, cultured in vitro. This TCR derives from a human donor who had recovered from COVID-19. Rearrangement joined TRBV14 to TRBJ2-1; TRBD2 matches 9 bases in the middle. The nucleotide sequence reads TGTGCCAGCAGTCTCAGGCCCGGGACTAGCAGTTACAATGAGCAGTTCTTC. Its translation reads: CASSLRPGTSSYNEQFF.